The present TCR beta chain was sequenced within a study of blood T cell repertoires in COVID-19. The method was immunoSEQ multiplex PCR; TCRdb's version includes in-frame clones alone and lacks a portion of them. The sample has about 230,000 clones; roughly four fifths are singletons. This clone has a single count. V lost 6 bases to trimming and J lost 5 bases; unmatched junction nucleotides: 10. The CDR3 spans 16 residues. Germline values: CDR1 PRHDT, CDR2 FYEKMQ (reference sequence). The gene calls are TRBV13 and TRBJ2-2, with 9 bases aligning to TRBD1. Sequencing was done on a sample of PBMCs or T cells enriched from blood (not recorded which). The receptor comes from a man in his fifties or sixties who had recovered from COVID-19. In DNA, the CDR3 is TGTGCCAGCAGAGCTACCGGGACAGGGTTTACCGGGGAGCTGTTTTTT. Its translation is CASRATGTGFTGELFF.